Below are 23 T cell receptor beta chains sequenced from a single sample in a study of cytomegalovirus exposure and HLA in healthy donors. Vbeta (60) and Jbeta (13) primers were used in the PCR. Sequenced by immunoSEQ multiplex PCR; TCRdb stores in-frame clones only, minus some. Counted here are over 150,000 clones, roughly 80% occurring once; the ten biggest clones make up 7%. Material for sequencing was PBMCs. These receptors originate from a woman younger than 45 in good health and CMV-seropositive.

The V and J genes are TRBV19 and TRBJ1-1, with D possibly matching TRBD1 (6 bases). This CDR3 spans 16 amino acids. The V end was cut by 6 bases, the J end by 5 bases, with 22 bases between. Per germline, CDR1 LNHDA and CDR2 SQIVND (reference sequence). Here the CDR3 reads CASRPFGQLLETEAFF. DNA of the CDR3: TGTGCCAGTAGGCCTTTCGGACAGTTGTTGGAAACTGAAGCTTTCTTT.

This clone appeared a few times. The chain combines TRBV9 with TRBJ2-7, with no clear D. Germline lookup yields CDR1 SGDLS and CDR2 YYNGEE. The CDR3 covers 15 residues. V dropped 3 bases and J dropped 6 bases, with 19 bases sitting between them. The CDR3 here is CASSAPGTRLGEQYF. In DNA form, the CDR3 reads TGTGCCAGCAGCGCCCCAGGCACCCGCCTTGGCGAGCAGTACTTC. The full variable domain, its missing parts supplied by reference TRBV9 and TRBJ2-7, is DSGVTQTPKHLITATGQRVTLRCSPRSGDLSVYWYQQSLDQGLQFLIQYYNGEERAKGNILERFSAQQFPDLHSELNLSSLELGDSALYFCASSAPGTRLGEQYFGPGTRLTVT.

The rearrangement joins TRBV7-6 to TRBJ2-5; TRBD1 matches at 7 bases. The J call may be incorrect, as the DNA end agrees better with TRBJ2-7. Germline V CDR1 and CDR2: SGHVS, FNYEAQ. The CDR3 has 15 amino acids. The DNA of the CDR3 is TGTGCCAGCAGCTTGCGACAGGGACCCTCCTACGAGCAGTACTTC. This encodes CASSLRQGPSYEQYF.

The chain employs TRBV5-1 and TRBJ2-5, with 11 bases fitting TRBD2. The CDR3 is 15 amino acids. Losses at the gene ends were 1 base for V and 2 bases for J; bases not matched to a gene: 1. Germline V gene lookup returns CDR1 SGHRS and CDR2 YFSETQ. The CDR3 sequence: CASSLTSGGQETQYF. The CDR3 DNA reads TGCGCCAGCAGCTTGACTAGCGGGGGACAAGAGACCCAGTACTTC.

The chain carries TRBV7-8 and TRBJ2-1, with TRBD2 matching over 8 bases. CDR3 length: 17 amino acids. Germline V gene sequence: CDR1 SGHVS, CDR2 FQNEAQ. With 5 bases clipped from V and 7 bases from J, the junction kept 16 bases outside the gene matches. The CDR3 sequence: CASSPKFYGGAGNEQFF. For the CDR3, the DNA is TGTGCCAGCAGCCCCAAATTCTACGGGGGGGCCGGGAATGAGCAGTTCTTC.

The J gene is TRBJ1-4, the V gene TRBV15, with 11 bases lining up with TRBD1. The germline V gene has CDR1 LNHNV and CDR2 YYDKDF (reference sequence). The V gene end was trimmed by 5 bases and the J gene end by 8 bases; junction bases not matched to a gene: 7. The CDR3 spans 15 residues. CDR3 amino acids: CATSSRTGGAEKLFF. Here the CDR3 DNA reads TGTGCCACCAGCTCTCGGACAGGGGGCGCGGAAAAACTGTTTTTT.

There are a few counts of this clone. The chain combines TRBV5-1 with TRBJ2-2; 9 bases line up with TRBD2. The V gene's germline CDR1 is SGHRS and CDR2 YFSETQ. This CDR3 has 18 residues. The ends lost 1 base at V and 5 bases at J; junction bases unmatched: 12. CDR3 sequence (DNA): TGCGCCAGCAGCTTGTATGGCGGGGGGGCCGAGGGAACCGGGGAGCTGTTTTTT. This translates into CASSLYGGGAEGTGELFF.

The chain has TRBV6-6 and TRBJ2-4, with 8 nucleotides matching TRBD1. The CDR3 contains 15 residues. The ends lost 6 bases at V and 4 bases at J; junction bases unmatched: 8. Germline assignment: CDR1 MNHNY and CDR2 SVGAGI (reference sequence). CDR3 sequence: CASRSQGANKNIQYF. CDR3 sequence (DNA): TGTGCCAGCAGATCTCAGGGGGCCAATAAAAACATTCAGTACTTC.

This chain links TRBV30 with TRBJ1-2; 9 bases align to TRBD1. CDR1 and CDR2 (germline): GTSNPN, SVGIG (reference sequence). V was pared by 4 bases and J by 9 bases, with 9 bases of the junction left unmatched. The CDR3 is 13 amino acids. CDR3 nucleotides: TGTGCCTGGAAAATCGGGACAGGGATGAGCTACACCTTC. Its protein product is CAWKIGTGMSYTF.

The DNA for the CDR3 is TGTGCCAGTAGTAGGCGACTAGCGGAGAACACCGGGGAGCTGTTTTTT. Translation gives CASSRRLAENTGELFF. This sequence joins TRBV19 and TRBJ2-2; 9 bases are shared with TRBD2. V lost 4 bases, J lost 1 base, and 4 bases stayed unmatched. The CDR3 totals 16 residues. Germline loops: CDR1 LNHDA, CDR2 SQIVND (reference sequence).

This clone appeared a few times. The V gene is TRBV28, the J gene TRBJ1-5; the D gene is possibly TRBD1 (6 bases). Trimming left V 2 bases short and J 5 bases short, with 10 bases between. From germline, CDR1 is MDHEN and CDR2 SYDVKM. This CDR3 is built from 14 residues. This CDR3 is CASSLGRGDQPQHF. In nucleotides, the CDR3 is TGTGCCAGCAGTTTAGGCAGGGGTGATCAGCCCCAGCATTTT.

The J gene is TRBJ2-3, the V gene TRBV4-1, with a tentative D call TRBD2 (5 bases). Germline V CDR1 and CDR2: MGHRA, YSYEKL. Trimming shortened V by 3 bases and J by 2 bases, and 21 bases separated the two germline ends. CDR3 length: 18 residues. The CDR3: CASSQVRVEGSYTDTQYF. The CDR3 nucleotides read TGCGCCAGCAGCCAGGTGAGGGTCGAAGGGAGCTACACAGATACGCAGTATTTT.

This clone has just one count. The V call is TRBV15, the J call TRBJ1-2; the D is unclear. Trimming removed 6 bases at V and 6 bases at J, with 14 bases between. CDR3 length equals 13 residues. Germline V lookup: CDR1 LNHNV, CDR2 YYDKDF (reference sequence). The CDR3, as DNA: TGTGCCACCAGGATGGAGGGCGGGCATGGCTACACCTTC. Amino acid sequence: CATRMEGGHGYTF.

This clone is a singleton in its sample. The chain couples TRBV9 to TRBJ2-3; TRBD2 matches at 8 bases. CDR3 length: 15 residues. J lost 8 bases, V lost 0 bases, and 8 bases had no gene match. CDR1 is SGDLS and CDR2 is YYNGEE in the germline V gene. The CDR3 region is CASSVARGGLSTQYF. The DNA for the CDR3 is TGTGCCAGCAGCGTAGCACGGGGGGGCCTTAGTACGCAGTATTTT.

V is TRBV4-1 and J is TRBJ2-6, with TRBD1 matching 8 bases. CDR1 is MGHRA and CDR2 is YSYEKL in the germline V gene. With 3 bases clipped from V and 4 bases from J, the junction kept 8 bases outside the gene matches. The length of the CDR3 is 17 residues. DNA for the CDR3: TGCGCCAGCAGCCAGGCAAGGACAGGGACCGGGGCCAACGTCCTGACTTTC. Protein: CASSQARTGTGANVLTF.

The chain joins TRBV7-9 to TRBJ1-2; D may be TRBD1 (6 bases). The V gene lost 8 bases and the J gene lost 2 bases, with 12 bases spanning the gap. CDR1 is SEHNR, CDR2 FQNEAQ, per germline (reference sequence). The CDR3 loop spans 13 amino acids. As DNA, the CDR3 is TGTGCCAGCGGGGGACACCTCAACTATGGCTACACCTTC. Translating it yields CASGGHLNYGYTF. Using reference TRBV7-9 and TRBJ1-2 for the parts outside the CDR3, the full variable domain is DTGVSQNPRHKITKRGQNVTFRCDPISEHNRLYWYRQTLGQGPEFLTYFQNEAQLEKSRLLSDRFSAERPKGSFSTLEIQRTEQGDSAMYLCASGGHLNYGYTFGSGTRLTVV.

This clone was seen more than once but under ten times. This sequence joins TRBV2 and TRBJ1-1; D is unresolved. This CDR3 has 13 amino acids. Germline V gene lookup returns CDR1 SNHLY and CDR2 FYNNEI. V lost 6 bases and J lost 1, with 9 bases in between. In DNA, the CDR3 is TGTGCCAGCAGGGGTGAGGGGAACACTGAAGCTTTCTTT. This encodes CASRGEGNTEAFF.

This clone was counted once. V gene TRBV11-2 combines with J gene TRBJ1-1; 7 nucleotides agree with TRBD1. The CDR3 spans 13 residues. Trimming cost V 7 bases and J 2 bases; bases outside gene matches: 4. Germline CDR1 and CDR2: SGHAT and FQNNGV. The CDR3 loop is CASTRDRNTEAFF. CDR3 DNA: TGTGCCAGCACGAGGGACAGAAACACTGAAGCTTTCTTT.

The chain links TRBV18 to TRBJ2-2; no definite D call. CDR3 length: 12 amino acids. CDR1 KGHSH and CDR2 LQKENI come from the germline V gene. Trimming took 8 bases from V and 6 from J, leaving 10 bases between them. The CDR3 nucleotides are TGTGCCAGCCAGGATGACCCCGGGGAGCTGTTTTTT. Residues: CASQDDPGELFF.

This chain links TRBV9 with TRBJ2-5; 7 bases map to TRBD2. CDR1 SGDLS and CDR2 YYNGEE come from the germline V gene. This CDR3 contains 14 residues. With 2 bases clipped from V and 7 bases from J, the junction kept 8 bases outside the gene matches. CDR3 loop: CASSVGTTFGTQYF. The CDR3 DNA follows: TGTGCCAGCAGCGTGGGGACTACGTTCGGGACCCAGTACTTC. The variable domain in full, completed from reference TRBV9 and TRBJ2-5, reads DSGVTQTPKHLITATGQRVTLRCSPRSGDLSVYWYQQSLDQGLQFLIQYYNGEERAKGNILERFSAQQFPDLHSELNLSSLELGDSALYFCASSVGTTFGTQYFGPGTRLLVL.

The gene calls are TRBV7-8 and TRBJ2-1, with D perhaps matching TRBD2 (5 bases). V lost 1 base and J 7 bases, leaving 11 bases between the germline ends. This CDR3 region has 14 residues. Germline values: CDR1 SGHVS, CDR2 FQNEAQ. In DNA form, the CDR3 reads TGTGCCAGCAGCTTAGTGAGGACGGGAAATGAGCAGTTCTTC. Amino acid sequence: CASSLVRTGNEQFF.

The chain's CDR3 is CASSLTGLGNYGYTF. CDR3 in DNA: TGTGCCAGCAGCCTGACAGGGCTGGGGAACTATGGCTACACCTTC. The V call is TRBV7-2, the J call TRBJ1-2; 7 bases align to TRBD1. The V gene's germline CDR1 is SGHTA and CDR2 FQGNSA. V lost 5 bases to trimming and J lost 2 bases; unmatched junction nucleotides: 8. The CDR3 is 15 amino acids.

V gene TRBV21-1 combines with J gene TRBJ1-6. TRBV21-1 is a recognized pseudogene. This CDR3 is built from 15 residues. This CDR3 reads CASTVAGGVNSPLHF. CDR3 sequence (DNA): TGTGCCAGCACCGTCGCCGGGGGTGTTAATTCACCCCTCCACTTT.